In this sample, the clone carrying this T cell receptor (beta chain) turned up a few times. Its target is unknown. The source of the sample is a study of T cell repertoires in cytomegalovirus infection. At the level of the study: CMV infection plus the matching HLA type was flagged by public TCR beta signatures.

TCRdb redid the calling of the reads with MiXCR, one entry per CDR3 protein. The table includes fewer than 350,000 distinct CDR3 sequences, 29% detected once. Germline V gene sequence: CDR1 SGHTA, CDR2 FQGNSA. Trimming pared 5 bases from V and 4 bases from J, leaving 23 bases between. CDR3 length: 18 residues. V usage is TRBV7-2 and J usage is TRBJ2-2; TRBD1 is a possible D gene (6 bases). The receptor comes from a human donor in good health (CMV status not recorded). Some clones in this sample may be carry-over from other donors' samples. Sequencing was performed on cultured PBMCs, taken from culture after CMV antigen stimulation. The CDR3 sequence is CASSADFSQGMRTGELFF. The CDR3 nucleotides are TGTGCCAGCAGCGCAGACTTCTCGCAGGGGATGCGCACCGGGGAGCTGTTTTTT.